The 3 T cell receptor beta chains reported below all come from one sample, sequenced in a study of blood T cell repertoires in COVID-19. Sequenced by immunoSEQ multiplex PCR; TCRdb stores in-frame clones only, minus some. The data hold about 270,000 clones, with around four fifths observed a single time. Sequencing input: peripheral blood. These TCRs come from a woman between 50 and 59 years old with active or convalescent COVID-19.

The chain carries TRBV2 and TRBJ1-2; D might be TRBD1 (6 bases). The CDR3 runs 14 residues. The V end was cut by 8 bases, the J end by 1 base, with 14 bases between. The germline gives CDR1 SNHLY, CDR2 FYNNEI. In DNA, the CDR3 is TGTGCCAGCCGTGGGGACATTTTTAACTATGGCTACACCTTC. This translates into CASRGDIFNYGYTF.

This chain uses TRBV19 with TRBJ2-3, with 8 bases matching TRBD2. The CDR3 has 14 amino acids. V gave up 3 bases and J gave up 3 bases; unmatched junction bases: 2. CDR1 is LNHDA, CDR2 SQIVND, per germline (reference sequence). The chain's CDR3 is CASSISGTTDTQYF. DNA of the CDR3: TGTGCCAGTAGTATTAGCGGGACGACAGATACGCAGTATTTT.

The CDR3 DNA sequence: TGTGCCACCAGCGAACGGGGGGGCAAACCTAACTATGGCTACACCTTC. Amino acid sequence: CATSERGGKPNYGYTF. The rearrangement uses TRBV15 and TRBJ1-2, with D perhaps TRBD1 (6 bases). Between the trimmed V and J ends, which lost 5 bases and 0 bases, there was a span of 16 bases. CDR3 length: 16 amino acids. Germline V gene sequence: CDR1 LNHNV, CDR2 YYDKDF (reference sequence). The full variable domain, rest sourced from reference TRBV15 and TRBJ1-2, is DAMVIQNPRYQVTQFGKPVTLSCSQTLNHNVMYWYQQKSSQAPKLLFHYYDKDFNNEADTPDNFQSRRPNTSFCFLDIRSPGLGDTAMYLCATSERGGKPNYGYTFGSGTRLTVV.